The present entry profiles one TCR beta chain with its context. V lost 7 bases to trimming and J lost 2 bases, with 23 bases between them. This CDR3 has 17 residues. Germline lookup yields CDR1 SGHRS and CDR2 YFSETQ. The data are from a study of blood T cell repertoires in COVID-19. About the research overall: The United States, Italy and Spain supplied acute and convalescent COVID-19 samples.

Produced via immunoSEQ multiplex PCR; TCRdb's table is partial and in-frame only. The sample includes about 380,000 clones, 88% of them seen just once. Assignment of participants to cohorts was predicated upon participant-reported clinical history. The TCR originated in a young woman who had recovered from COVID-19. The sample consisted of PBMCs or T cells enriched from blood (not recorded which). The chain combines TRBV5-1 with TRBJ2-3; D is possibly TRBD1 (6 bases). The CDR3: CASQPGVGAITTDTQYF. Here the CDR3 DNA reads TGCGCCAGCCAACCCGGGGTGGGGGCCATCACCACAGATACGCAGTATTTT.